This entry describes one T cell receptor beta chain. This clone was counted between two and nine times. Its recognized antigen is unknown. Base qualities are not provided; no much larger clone lies one nucleotide away. The data belong to a study of cytomegalovirus exposure and HLA in healthy donors (dated by TCRdb to 2017 to 2019). As for the study more broadly: An earlier analysis of several hundred of the donors reported about 260 Gb of sequence data and around 120 million unique TCR beta sequences obtained from roughly 170 million T cells. A later genetic analysis used genome-wide SNP genotypes for about 55% of the 666 donors, treating that subset as a discovery cohort. Every repertoire in the discovery cohort had been generated on one and the same sequencing platform. Alongside the repertoire data, information on donor age, sex, ethnicity and CMV serostatus was compiled. To decide whether each TCR beta V gene segment behaved as functional or pseudogenic, an earlier analysis of some 540 of the donors relied on high-throughput TCR beta sequencing. Using immunosequencing, the study profiled T cell repertoires from 666 subjects and related those repertoires to cytomegalovirus serostatus. A later analysis re-analyzed previously published TCR beta repertoires from 666 donors and added high-resolution HLA genotyping to study TCR occurrence patterns. Among the roughly 400 genotyped donors, around 79% belonged to the genetic ancestry cluster associated with self-reported Caucasian donors. HLA typing covered class I and class II loci at four-digit resolution. The number of donors typed differed by locus, with about 629-630 for A, B, C, DRB1 and DQB1, roughly 550 for DQA1, some 570 for DPA1, and over 400 for DPB1. A handful of DR-DQ haplotypes were handled as single units for association and clustering because linkage in the cohort was strong. Rather than drawing on any new phenotypic data, the later analysis identified candidate immune exposures from TCR beta sequences and the way those sequences occurred across donors. Besides the first cohort of 666 subjects, a separate validation cohort made up of 120 different subjects was used. Across approximately 420 genotyped donors of the cohort, an average of about 200,000 unique TCR beta nucleotide sequences per donor were sequenced, and roughly 17% of those sequences were non-productive. Around 320 gigabases of sequencing data and 70 million to 100 million unique TCR sequences were included in an early release covering 550 to 800 HLA-typed donors. High-throughput TCR immunosequencing, statistical association of individual TCRs with disease status, and machine learning were combined to predict cytomegalovirus infection status. The study was designed to test whether signatures of past pathogen exposure could be identified by cataloging public T cell receptors. The full study reports these points: Because HLA typing was missing for some donors at each locus, association tests included only the typed subset. In the study, some 160 TCR beta chains were listed as associated with cytomegalovirus. A further reported finding was that TCR beta sequences accurately predicted the HLA-A and HLA-B alleles for most subjects in the first cohort. Because counts were too low, seventeen rarely observed V segments, including chromosome 9 orphons, were excluded from the earlier analysis of roughly 580 of the donors. A cluster of highly shared sequence variants was judged likely to be a technical artifact of the sequencing pipeline. For the cohort, immune exposure information was limited to CMV serostatus. A later analysis reported that several top co-occurrence clusters appeared linked to parvovirus B19, influenza, CMV and Epstein-Barr virus. This cohort had only TCR beta chains sequenced, and the lack of alpha or paired-chain data limited which features could be detected. Specific HLA alleles were associated with 16,951 TCR beta sequences at a false discovery rate of 0.05 in a later analysis. According to a later genetic analysis, donors in an Asian-associated ancestry cluster had fewer N-insertions in productive TCRs than the roughly 670-donor mean. A few of the identified cytomegalovirus-associated TCR beta chains were confirmed in vitro to be specific for cytomegalovirus antigens. Strong co-occurrence of HLA alleles, especially DR and DQ, made assigning TCR associations to individual alleles difficult. An earlier analysis of approximately 570 of the donors showed that most TCR beta V segments appeared in productive rearrangements either about 87% or about 30% of the time, which broadly matched IMGT annotations. In a later genetic analysis, a missense DCLRE1C variant was associated with V-gene and J-gene trimming of TCR beta chains, and the association was replicated in an independent cohort. Roughly uniform sequencing depth across donors was assumed in presence/absence analyses, although this assumption may not hold. In a later analysis, the rate of TCR association differed among HLA loci, with DRB1 alleles having the most associated TCRs and HLA-C alleles having the fewest. In a later analysis, HLA-associated TCR beta chains showed more clonal expansion and lower generation probabilities than non-associated chains that were equally common. In both the original and validation cohorts, the classifier was reported to diagnose cytomegalovirus status with high specificity and sensitivity. Correlated functional status among segregating V segments might reflect linkage disequilibrium, but an unknown experimental factor could not be ruled out. Most TCR sequences were seen in very few donors, while some public TCRs were found in many individuals. According to the authors, the approach could potentially be generalized to other disease states and immunological phenotypes. Most CMV-associated TCR beta chains appeared to be HLA-restricted in a later analysis, and the HLA associations seemed to be driven largely by CMV exposure.

The protocol used for the library was the immunoSEQ multiplex PCR assay. For the multiplex PCR, a mixture combining 60 forward primers for TCR Vbeta segments and 13 reverse primers for TCR Jbeta segments was used. The CDR3 region of rearranged TCR beta genes was amplified from genomic DNA with a multiplex PCR assay. Amplified TCR beta libraries were sequenced as 87-base-pair reads on the Illumina HiSeq System. Processing in the source paper ran as follows. A later analysis tallied 75 million to 95 million unique TCR beta chains across the 550 to 850 repertoires, and about 12 million of those chains were shared by two or more donors. Raw reads were error-corrected and collapsed into unique sequences by a nearest-neighbor algorithm in which closely related sequences were merged to remove PCR and sequencing errors. V, D and J gene segments were assigned by aligning CDR3 sequences to IMGT reference sequences. For a sequence to be retained, a match of at least six nucleotides to both a V gene segment and a J gene segment was required. Rearrangements were called productive when the CDR3 lacked stop codons and stayed in frame with V and J; all others were non-productive. CDR3 was defined by IMGT convention, running from the second conserved V-encoded cysteine to the conserved J-encoded phenylalanine. Sequences without an unambiguous match to a single V gene segment were excluded from the earlier analysis of about 600 of the donors. In an earlier analysis of approximately 610 of the donors, V segments were called functional above 56.7% productive rearrangements and were called segregating when the between-donor standard deviation exceeded 5%. To diagnose cytomegalovirus status from the catalog of TCR beta chain sequences, a statistical classification framework was built. In a later analysis, V and J genes were assigned by comparing TCR nucleotide sequences against IMGT/GENE-DB human TR gene sequences. In a later analysis, CDR3 sequences and most-parsimonious VDJ recombination scenarios were assigned using the TCRdist pipeline. In a later analysis, each TCR beta chain was defined by its CDR3 amino acid sequence together with its V-gene family, and reads without a unique V-gene family were excluded. A later analysis removed 592 highly shared, low-generation-probability nucleotide sequences to deal with suspected cross-contamination and a sequencing artifact. In a later analysis, a clonal expansion index for each public chain was calculated from normalized within-repertoire ranks of inferred template counts. Generation probabilities in a later analysis came from a VDJ recombination model fitted to out-of-frame rearrangements, and those results were checked against IGoR. In a later analysis, TCR-TCR, TCR-HLA and TCR-CMV co-occurrence was scored with hypergeometric tests, and a repertoire-size bias correction was applied to TCR pairs. In a later analysis, false discovery rates were estimated by permuting HLA or CMV assignments 20 times. In a later analysis, co-occurring TCRs were grouped with DBSCAN, and TCRdist sequence similarity was added when clustering was performed within HLA-allele-positive subsets. For co-occurrence clustering, repertoires with fewer than 30,000 or more than 120,000 public chains were excluded, along with five repertoires with anomalous nucleotide sharing. TCRdb provides this immuneACCESS table in a form limited to in-frame rearrangements. Some clones are lacking; in checked studies, under half of them reflect an unresolved V gene, and why the rest are absent is not known. That table gives V, J and clone size, and the DNA gave D and trimming. For this sample the table gives about 140,000 clones, of which around 57% were detected only once. Of the sample, about 1.8% falls within the top ten clones.

In total, roughly 710 healthy bone marrow donors made up the cohort. All cohort members were sampled while nominally healthy, although unrecorded immune exposures were likely present. The donor tested CMV seronegative, placing the donor among the roughly 400 seronegative members of the cohort. A peripheral blood sample was collected from each donor, and TCR beta sequencing was performed on peripheral blood mononuclear cells. The Qiagen DNeasy Blood Extraction Kit was used to extract genomic DNA from the blood cell samples. The sequenced material came from PBMCs. The TCR originated in a male donor in good health and CMV-seronegative.

The CDR3 loop reads CASSQNSNSYNEQFF. The sequenced DNA is TGTGCCAGCAGCCAGAATAGCAACTCCTACAATGAGCAGTTCTTC. The V gene is TRBV14 and the J gene is TRBJ2-1; the D gene assignment is ambiguous. Taken from cysteine to phenylalanine, the CDR3 has 15 residues. Of all the DNA, just the CDR3 is kept, 45 bases in frame from base 1. V drops 3 bases and J drops 0 bases, leaving 9 bases in between. From a lookup of the germline V gene, CDR1 and CDR2 are SGHDN and FVKESK.